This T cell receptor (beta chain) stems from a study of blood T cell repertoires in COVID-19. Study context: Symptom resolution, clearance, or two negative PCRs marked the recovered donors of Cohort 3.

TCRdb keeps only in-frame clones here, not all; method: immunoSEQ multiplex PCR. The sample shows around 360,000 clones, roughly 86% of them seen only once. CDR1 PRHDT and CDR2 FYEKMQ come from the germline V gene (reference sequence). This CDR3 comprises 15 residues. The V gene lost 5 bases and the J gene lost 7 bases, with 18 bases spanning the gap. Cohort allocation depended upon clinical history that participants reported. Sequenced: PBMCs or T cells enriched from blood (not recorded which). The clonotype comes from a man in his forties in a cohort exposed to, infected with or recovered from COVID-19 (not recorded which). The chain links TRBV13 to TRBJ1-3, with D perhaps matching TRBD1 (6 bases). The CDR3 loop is CASSPIQGKGNTIYF. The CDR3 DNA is TGTGCCAGCAGCCCCATACAGGGAAAGGGGAACACCATATATTTT.